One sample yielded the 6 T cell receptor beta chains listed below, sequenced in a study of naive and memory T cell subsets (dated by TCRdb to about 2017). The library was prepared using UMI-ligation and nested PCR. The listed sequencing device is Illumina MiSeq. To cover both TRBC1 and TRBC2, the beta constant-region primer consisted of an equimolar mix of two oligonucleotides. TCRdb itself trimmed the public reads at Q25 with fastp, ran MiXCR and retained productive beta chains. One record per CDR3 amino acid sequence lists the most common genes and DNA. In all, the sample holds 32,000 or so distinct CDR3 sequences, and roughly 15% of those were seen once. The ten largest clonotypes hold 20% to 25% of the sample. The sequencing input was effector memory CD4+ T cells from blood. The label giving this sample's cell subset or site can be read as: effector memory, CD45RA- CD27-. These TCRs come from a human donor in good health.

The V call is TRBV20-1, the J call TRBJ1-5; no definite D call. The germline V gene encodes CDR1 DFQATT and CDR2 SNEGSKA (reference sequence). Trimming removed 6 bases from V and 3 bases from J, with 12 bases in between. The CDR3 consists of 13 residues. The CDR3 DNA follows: TGCAGTGCCGAGGGAGACCTCAATCAGCCCCAGCATTTT. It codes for CSAEGDLNQPQHF.

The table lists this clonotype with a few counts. CDR3 sequence: CASSGLRGITIHEQFF. CDR3 bases: TGTGCCAGCAGTGGGTTGCGCGGGATCACTATCCATGAGCAGTTCTTC. The chain recombines TRBV2 with TRBJ2-1; perhaps TRBD2 as D (6 bases). The CDR3 consists of 16 residues. Germline V lookup: CDR1 SNHLY, CDR2 FYNNEI. The ends were cut back, 4 bases at V and 8 bases at J, with 21 bases in the middle.

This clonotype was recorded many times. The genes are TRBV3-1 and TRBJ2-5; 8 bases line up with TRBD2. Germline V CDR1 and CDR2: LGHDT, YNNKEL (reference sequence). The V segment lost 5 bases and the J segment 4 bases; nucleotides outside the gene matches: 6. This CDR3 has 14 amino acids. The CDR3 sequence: CASSSRREGETQYF. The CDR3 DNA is TGTGCCAGCAGCTCCCGACGGGAGGGAGAGACCCAGTACTTC.

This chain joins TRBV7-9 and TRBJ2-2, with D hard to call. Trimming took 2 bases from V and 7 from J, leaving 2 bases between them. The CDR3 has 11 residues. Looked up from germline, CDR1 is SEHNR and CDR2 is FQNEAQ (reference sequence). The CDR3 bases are TGTGCCAGCAGCTTATTCGGGGAGCTGTTTTTT. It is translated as CASSLFGELFF. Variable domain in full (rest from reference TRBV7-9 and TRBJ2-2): DTGVSQNPRHKITKRGQNVTFRCDPISEHNRLYWYRQTLGQGPEFLTYFQNEAQLEKSRLLSDRFSAERPKGSFSTLEIQRTEQGDSAMYLCASSLFGELFFGEGSRLTVL.

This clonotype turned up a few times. CDR3 DNA: TGTGCCAGCAGTTCCCGCCCGCATAATGAAAAACTGTTTTTT. This codes for CASSSRPHNEKLFF. This rearrangement joins TRBV28 to TRBJ1-4; no definite D call. V was cut by 4 bases and J by 4 bases, with 10 bases left in between. Germline V lookup: CDR1 MDHEN, CDR2 SYDVKM. The CDR3 contains 14 residues.

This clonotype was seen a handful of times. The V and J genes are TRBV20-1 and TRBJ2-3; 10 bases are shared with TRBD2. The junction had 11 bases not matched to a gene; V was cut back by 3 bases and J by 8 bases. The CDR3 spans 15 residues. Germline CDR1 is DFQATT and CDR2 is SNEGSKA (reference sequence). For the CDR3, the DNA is TGCAGTGCTAGTCAAGCGGGAGGGCCAGCGGGTACGCAGTATTTT. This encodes CSASQAGGPAGTQYF.